This T cell receptor (beta chain) comes out of a study of blood T cell repertoires in COVID-19. At the level of the study: Sample material is recorded as cDNA or gDNA derived from T cells, B-cell-depleted T cells, or PBMCs.

Germline V gene sequence: CDR1 SGDLS, CDR2 YYNGEE. The CDR3 runs 14 residues. The germline V and J ends were trimmed by 5 bases and 6 bases, with 15 bases remaining between them. Generated by immunoSEQ multiplex PCR, the TCRdb table keeps only in-frame clones and is missing some. The data show 390,000 or so clones, around 89% seen once. The receptor's source is a young man with active or convalescent COVID-19. The chain employs TRBV9 and TRBJ2-1; D might be TRBD1 (6 bases). What was sequenced was peripheral blood. The CDR3 here is CASSKTGGANEQFF. For the CDR3, the DNA is TGTGCCAGCAGTAAGACAGGAGGAGCCAATGAGCAGTTCTTC.